The rows below give T cell receptor beta chains drawn from one sample of a study of CD8 T cells in ankylosing spondylitis. TCRdb fed the 5' RACE reads into MiXCR, producing one record per CDR3 protein. The sample contains some 200,000 distinct CDR3 sequences, 15% to 20% of which appear only once. Material: blood, either unsorted or a sorted T cell fraction (not recorded which). All receptors derive from a male donor under 30 with ankylosing spondylitis or in good health (not recorded which). Each CDR3 is given with its conserved first and last residue. Fields, in order: D gene, V gene, CDR3 protein. The D gene is left open where the match is weak.

>-|TRBV28
CASSEQLGWETQYF
>-|TRBV7-9
CASSLLDTQFF
>-|TRBV12-3/TRBV12-4
CASSPIAANTGELFF
>TRBD2|TRBV20-1
CSALSGRANNEQFF
>TRBD2|TRBV24-1
CATSDRSGRAHEQFF
>TRBD1|TRBV6-2/TRBV6-3
CASSSAGTGVSGELFF
>TRBD2|TRBV6-5
CASSYYPGGPSGELFF
>TRBD2|TRBV6-4
CASSDEREGYNEQFF
>-|TRBV20-1
CSARDLRGSYNEQFF
>-|TRBV4-2
CASSQERAGELFF
>-|TRBV12-3/TRBV12-4
CASSFTLSGNIQYF
>-|TRBV20-1
CSAAGLGFPYF
>TRBD2|TRBV12-3/TRBV12-4
CASSPRGLSTGELFF
>-|TRBV6-1
CASSDGQRSNQPQHF
>-|TRBV9
CASSVASGLTEAFF
>TRBD2|TRBV7-2
CASSLVVAGFQETQYF
>-|TRBV7-2
CASSKDSFMNTEAFF
>-|TRBV6-6
CASCWDTKNTEAFF
>-|TRBV18
CASSPGLELRETQYF
>TRBD2|TRBV7-8
CASSGGLAAYEQYF
>-|TRBV2
CASILTLTTYEQYF
>TRBD2|TRBV7-2
CASSLAGVIGELFF
>-|TRBV12-3/TRBV12-4
CASSPGYSPLHF
>-|TRBV5-5
CASSRRILRGSDGNTIYF
>-|TRBV25-1
CASSAGVVRGYTF
>TRBD1|TRBV19
CASRETGSYTEAFF
>TRBD2|TRBV29-1
CSVGAGVENEQFF
>TRBD2|TRBV19
CASSIREGLAGPHEQFF
>TRBD2|TRBV13
CASSLSGRAWNEQFF
>-|TRBV10-1
CANLGPRYGYTF
>-|TRBV7-2
CASSLDALGKPFF
>-|TRBV30
CAWRVGSGANVLTF
>TRBD1|TRBV6-2/TRBV6-3
CASSLEGQGYAGELFF
>TRBD2|TRBV7-6
CASSSRQTSGPSTDTQYF
>TRBD2|TRBV20-1
CSAGGGFSGSYYEQYF
>TRBD1|TRBV12-3/TRBV12-4
CASSSIGTEDSTDTQYF
>-|TRBV6-5
CASSYSIGVRELFF
>TRBD2|TRBV29-1
CSVDTGGSYEQYF
>TRBD2|TRBV12-3/TRBV12-4
CASSFLDGGSTDTQYF
>-|TRBV2
CAATERDPYEQYF
>TRBD2|TRBV6-6
CASSPWTPRAGGPGEQFF
>TRBD2|TRBV12-5
CASGLVQGLAVQHEQFF
>-|TRBV7-3
CASSPHRQYNEQFF
>-|TRBV5-1
CASSPQGPHPDGTEAFF